The rows below give T cell receptor beta chains drawn from one sample of a study of response to subunit inactivated influenza vaccine. Each CDR3 protein gets one entry after TCRdb re-called the RT-PCR reads with MiXCR. The data hold about 160,000 distinct CDR3 sequences, with roughly 11% observed a single time. The specimen was non-naive T cells sorted from PBMCs, collected roughly 47 days after vaccination. These receptors all stem from a man aged 50-59 years who received an inactivated influenza vaccine. The CDR3 runs from the conserved cysteine through the conserved F or W.

V gene: TRBV12-3/TRBV12-4; CDR3 protein: CASTVAPSGKVDETQYF
V gene: TRBV18; CDR3 protein: CASSPIGGYEQYF
V gene: TRBV5-1; CDR3 protein: CASSLEGQPNQPQHF
V gene: TRBV7-2; CDR3 protein: CASSSGQSSYNEQFF
V gene: TRBV28; CDR3 protein: CASYSTGKGETQYF
V gene: TRBV7-2; CDR3 protein: CASSPGQGRHSPLHF
V gene: TRBV5-1; CDR3 protein: CASSLAPGQQETQYF
V gene: TRBV18; CDR3 protein: CASSRRLGADQETQYF
V gene: TRBV2; CDR3 protein: CASSEGGTGLRYEQYF
V gene: TRBV6-2/TRBV6-3; CDR3 protein: CATRRHGNNQPQHF
V gene: TRBV5-1; CDR3 protein: CASSLDGGARTEAFF
V gene: TRBV5-6; CDR3 protein: CASSLRLDSYNEQFF
V gene: TRBV20-1; CDR3 protein: CSASRGSGANVLTF
V gene: TRBV7-2; CDR3 protein: CASSYRSGAGYTF
V gene: TRBV28; CDR3 protein: CASSPPGPTGIYEQFF
V gene: TRBV3-1; CDR3 protein: CASSQPGLAGSPNTQYF
V gene: TRBV18; CDR3 protein: CASSAGLGNEQFF
V gene: TRBV7-3; CDR3 protein: CASSKGGISTGELFF
V gene: TRBV7-3; CDR3 protein: CASSLTRGVEQFF
V gene: TRBV20-1; CDR3 protein: CSAPKWARILDYEQYF
V gene: TRBV6-2/TRBV6-3; CDR3 protein: CASSYASGEADTQYF
V gene: TRBV7-9; CDR3 protein: CASSLTSEAYEQYF
V gene: TRBV10-2; CDR3 protein: CASSESTETQYF
V gene: TRBV4-3; CDR3 protein: CASSPIQVTDTQYF
V gene: TRBV14; CDR3 protein: CASSQNRDREAFF
V gene: TRBV10-1; CDR3 protein: CASSESTELAKNIQYF
V gene: TRBV20-1; CDR3 protein: CSARVRGGGYNEQFF
V gene: TRBV6-1; CDR3 protein: CASSTGELNTEAFF
V gene: TRBV7-2; CDR3 protein: CASSAKGGETQYF
V gene: TRBV5-6; CDR3 protein: CASSLPGGPEAFF
V gene: TRBV4-1; CDR3 protein: CASSQTGARRRFF
V gene: TRBV12-3/TRBV12-4; CDR3 protein: CASSLVLSGEQYF
V gene: TRBV3-1; CDR3 protein: CASSHGTGQGTEAFF
V gene: TRBV5-1; CDR3 protein: CASRKASGGQTYNEQFF
V gene: TRBV7-9; CDR3 protein: CASSLGSSAKNIQYF
V gene: TRBV6-1; CDR3 protein: CASRDPGGQPQHF
V gene: TRBV4-3; CDR3 protein: CASSQEGTSGYNEQFF
V gene: TRBV4-3; CDR3 protein: CASSQDTSRGREVEQFF
V gene: TRBV7-2; CDR3 protein: CASSLMGQEAFF
V gene: TRBV11-2; CDR3 protein: CASSLMAEQYF
V gene: TRBV3-1; CDR3 protein: CASSQRGAVTETQYF
V gene: TRBV29-1; CDR3 protein: CSVGALADTQYF
V gene: TRBV12-3/TRBV12-4; CDR3 protein: CASSWDLSGNTIYF
V gene: TRBV20-1; CDR3 protein: CSARGRAGWQETQYF
V gene: TRBV5-1; CDR3 protein: CASSVLTTSGRSNEQFF
V gene: TRBV19; CDR3 protein: CASSIRGQTYEQYF
V gene: TRBV6-2/TRBV6-3; CDR3 protein: CASSYRADRSSYEQYF
V gene: TRBV20-1; CDR3 protein: CSARGLGVETQYF
V gene: TRBV20-1; CDR3 protein: CSARAGQGSYEQYF
V gene: TRBV7-8; CDR3 protein: CASSLSGDQPQHF
V gene: TRBV10-3; CDR3 protein: CAISINPGLAGAEQYF
V gene: TRBV7-2; CDR3 protein: CASRRDREYGYTF
V gene: TRBV18; CDR3 protein: CASSLITNYGYTF